One TCR beta chain is described in this entry. This sample stems from a study of technical replicates of blood from several donors. This table comes from immunoSEQ multiplex PCR, and its TCRdb copy is limited to in-frame clones, with some not included. The sample has around 81,000 clones, approximately 95% seen once. Trimming shortened V by 5 bases and J by 5 bases, and 12 bases separated the two germline ends. CDR3 size: 13 residues. The germline V gene has CDR1 LNHDA and CDR2 SQIVND (reference sequence). The sample was T cells isolated from PBMCs. This TCR came from a human donor in good health. The chain employs TRBV19 and TRBJ2-5; D possibly corresponds to TRBD2 (5 bases). CDR3 sequence: CASSLGSRETQYF. The CDR3 DNA is TGTGCCAGTAGTCTGGGGAGCCGGGAGACCCAGTACTTC.